The entry below gives a single T cell receptor beta chain sequence along with its context. The data originate from a study of blood T cell repertoires in COVID-19. TCRdb's table, derived via immunoSEQ multiplex PCR, lists solely in-frame clones and lacks some. The table includes under 200,000 clones, about 83% detected once. CDR3 size: 15 residues. CDR1 and CDR2 (germline): MDHEN, SYDVKM. The Seattle patients, enrolled during active infection, were followed longitudinally. This chain joins TRBV28 and TRBJ2-1; the match to TRBD1 covers 8 bases. This receptor was obtained from a woman in her seventies with COVID-19, enrolled during active disease. Sequencing was done on a sample of peripheral blood. This CDR3 reads CAMGRGPRPYNEQFF. Here the CDR3 DNA reads TGTGCAATGGGCAGGGGGCCCCGCCCCTACAATGAGCAGTTCTTC.